This T cell receptor beta chain originates from a study of cytomegalovirus exposure and HLA in healthy donors (dated by TCRdb to about 2017). Background for the entire study: According to a later analysis, the approximately 120 validation repertoires were produced on the same platform as the 680 or so repertoires of the first cohort. The study was designed to test whether signatures of past pathogen exposure could be identified by cataloging public T cell receptors. Besides the first cohort of around 670 subjects, a separate validation cohort made up of 90 to 150 different subjects was used. To predict cytomegalovirus infection status, the study brought together high-throughput TCR immunosequencing, statistical association of individual TCRs with disease status, and machine learning.

The CDR3 measures 12 amino acids from cysteine to phenylalanine. Here the CDR3 DNA is all that survives: 36 bases in frame from base 1. V loses 1 base of germline sequence and J loses 8 bases, and the interval between the two ends is 8 bases. The germline V gene sets CDR1 to SGHTA and CDR2 to FQGNSA. Donors formed part of the validation cohort, which comprised 120 subjects and was distinct from the first cohort of 670 or so subjects. The research as a whole found: A later analysis had no HLA typing for the validation cohort, so co-occurrence there was scored across all 130 or so repertoires. In the study, 150 to 200 TCR beta chains were listed as associated with cytomegalovirus. It was suggested by the authors that the approach could potentially be generalized to other disease states and immunological phenotypes. Three of the identified cytomegalovirus-associated TCR beta chains were confirmed in vitro to be specific for cytomegalovirus antigens. The classifier was reported to diagnose cytomegalovirus status with high specificity and sensitivity in both the original and validation cohorts. Of the cluster scores, roughly 95% were above 0 in a later analysis, which found that TCRs clustered in the first cohort also tended to co-occur in the 120 validation repertoires. Most TCR sequences were seen in very few donors, while some public TCRs were found in many individuals.

Library creation used the immunoSEQ multiplex PCR assay. From the authors' description of their analysis: To diagnose cytomegalovirus status from the catalog of TCR beta chain sequences, a statistical classification framework was built. Drawn from immuneACCESS, this table holds only the in-frame rearrangements with V and J called that TCRdb kept. Clones are partly lost; checked studies trace under half to an unresolved V gene and leave the rest unexplained. D and trimming come from the DNA, and the V and J calls and clone size come from that table. This sample lists about 260,000 clones; about nine tenths were detected once. 2.5% to 3.5% of the sample goes to the ten largest clones. As to this clone: Its cognate antigen has yet to be identified. It has no much larger one-base neighbor in the sample; base qualities were not kept.

The chain uses TRBV7-2 and TRBJ1-1, with no reliable assignment of the D segment. This TCR was recovered from a woman in her thirties in good health and CMV-seronegative. The sequencing sample was made of PBMCs. CDR3 protein: CASSLEGKEAFF. At the DNA level, the sequence is TGTGCCAGCAGCTTAGAAGGTAAAGAAGCTTTCTTT. Where the CDR3 stops, the reference TRBV7-2 and TRBJ1-1 genes take over; the full variable domain is GAGVSQSPSNKVTEKGKDVELRCDPISGHTALYWYRQSLGQGLEFLIYFQGNSAPDKSGLPSDRFSAERTGGSVSTLTIQRTQQEDSAVYLCASSLEGKEAFFGQGTRLTVV.